This entry lists 3 T cell receptor beta chains sequenced from one sample in a study of blood T cell repertoires in COVID-19. The table came from immunoSEQ multiplex PCR; TCRdb's copy has only in-frame clones and leaves some out. The table lists over 95,000 clones, more than 80% of them singletons. The sequenced material came from peripheral blood. The source of these receptors is a woman aged 50 to 60 with acute or convalescent COVID-19.

As DNA, the CDR3 is TGCGCCAGCAGCGGGACTAGCGGGCTGTACAATGAGCAGTTCTTC. This encodes CASSGTSGLYNEQFF. The chain employs TRBV10-1 and TRBJ2-1, with TRBD2 identical over 12 bases. The CDR3 consists of 15 residues. V was clipped by 6 bases and J by 4 bases; unmatched bases: 4. The germline V gene encodes CDR1 WNHNN and CDR2 SYGVQD (reference sequence).

This clone appeared once. The chain combines TRBV30 with TRBJ1-1, with 7 positions matching TRBD1. V trimming: 1 base; J trimming: 0 bases; junction bases outside the gene matches: 11. The CDR3 is 17 amino acids. Germline lookup yields CDR1 GTSNPN and CDR2 SVGIG (reference sequence). CDR3 in DNA: TGTGCCTGGAGTGCAGAGGGGGCTTTGGTTTTGAACACTGAAGCTTTCTTT. It specifies CAWSAEGALVLNTEAFF.

The chain links TRBV3-1 (or the pseudogene TRBV3-2) to TRBJ2-5; no clear D. The V gene lost 3 bases and the J gene lost 5 bases, with 10 bases spanning the gap. Per the germline V gene, CDR1 is LGHDT and CDR2 is YNNKEL (reference sequence). The CDR3 contains 13 residues. The DNA for the CDR3 is TGTGCCAGCAGCCACCAGCGTCGGGAGACCCAGTACTTC. It yields the protein CASSHQRRETQYF.